A selection of T cell receptor beta chains follows, all from one sample in a study of CD8 T cells in Susac syndrome. TCRdb re-called the immunoSEQ multiplex PCR reads with MiXCR, one entry per CDR3 protein. In the table there are some 150,000 distinct CDR3 sequences, approximately 95% of which are singletons. Material for sequencing was CD4+ T cells from PBMCs. These receptors were obtained from a human donor with Susac syndrome. The CDR3 runs from the conserved cysteine through the conserved F or W. The D gene is left open where the match is weak. The size entry is marked missing in some rows and otherwise reads once, few, many or a size class.

D | size | J | V | DNA | CDR3
. | . | TRBJ2-5 | TRBV5-4 | TGTGCCAGCAGCTTCGTTACAGTCCAAGAGACCCAGTACTTC | CASSFVTVQETQYF
TRBD2 | . | TRBJ2-3 | TRBV7-9 | TGTGCCAGCAGCCCCTCTAGCGGGGCAGTGCAGTATTTT | CASSPSSGAVQYF
. | once | TRBJ2-5 | TRBV20-1 | TGCAGTGCTAGGAGGGGGACCGGGGGAGAGACCCAGTACTTC | CSARRGTGGETQYF
. | once | TRBJ2-5 | TRBV20-1 | TGCAGTGCTCCGGGCCAAGAGACCCAGTACTTC | CSAPGQETQYF
TRBD1 | . | TRBJ1-2 | TRBV27 | TGTGCCAGCAGCCCCGTACAGGGGATCTATGGCTACACCTTC | CASSPVQGIYGYTF
. | . | TRBJ2-5 | TRBV11-1 | TGTGCCAGCAGCTCCCCCCCGGGCAACCTCCGGGAGACCCAGTACTTC | CASSSPPGNLRETQYF
. | . | TRBJ1-5 | TRBV12-3/TRBV12-4 | TGTGCCAGCAGGTATTCGAGGGATCAGCCCCAGCATTTT | CASRYSRDQPQHF
. | . | TRBJ1-1 | TRBV5-1 | TGCGCCAGCAGCTTTGAGGGGAGGACTGAAGCTTTCTTT | CASSFEGRTEAFF
. | once | TRBJ1-6 | TRBV9 | TGTGCCAGCAGCGTAGGTTCTAGCTCCTATAATTCACCCCTCCACTTT | CASSVGSSSYNSPLHF
TRBD1 | . | TRBJ1-6 | TRBV5-1 | TGCGCCAGCAGCTCACAGGGGGCCAGTAGTTCACCCCTCCACTTT | CASSSQGASSSPLHF
. | once | TRBJ1-2 | TRBV20-1 | TGCAGTGCCCAAGTCGCCCGTTCCTATGGCTACACCTTC | CSAQVARSYGYTF
TRBD1 | . | TRBJ1-5 | TRBV27 | TGTGCCAGCAGACCCGGACAGGGCCTTAGCAATCAGCCCCAGCATTTT | CASRPGQGLSNQPQHF
. | . | TRBJ1-5 | TRBV6-5 | TGTGCCACCGCCCAGGGGTCCTATCAGCCCCAGCATTTT | CATAQGSYQPQHF
TRBD1 | . | TRBJ2-7 | TRBV9 | TGTGCCAGCAGCCATAAAAGGGACAGCCTATCCTACGAGCAGTACTTC | CASSHKRDSLSYEQYF
. | . | TRBJ2-1 | TRBV29-1 | TGCAGCGTTGATAAAACAGGTTTTCATGAGCAGTTCTTC | CSVDKTGFHEQFF
TRBD2 | . | TRBJ2-2 | TRBV6-2/TRBV6-3 | TGTGCCACCAACCCGCTAGCGGGGAACACCGGGGAGCTGTTTTTT | CATNPLAGNTGELFF
. | . | TRBJ1-1 | TRBV15 | TGTGCCACCAGCAGGGGGGAGGTGGGGATGGAAACTTTCTTT | CATSRGEVGMETFF
TRBD1 | . | TRBJ2-6 | TRBV7-3 | TGTGCCAGCAGCTTAAATAGTAGGGGGCGTGGGGCCAACGTCCTGACTTTC | CASSLNSRGRGANVLTF